What follows are 26 T cell receptor beta chains derived from one specimen sequenced in a study of blood T cell repertoires in COVID-19. Data came from immunoSEQ multiplex PCR; TCRdb stores just in-frame clones and leaves some out. In the table there are about 320,000 clones, more than 90% of which are singletons. Sequencing was performed on PBMCs or T cells enriched from blood (not recorded which). The receptors shown here come from a man aged 55 to 70 who had recovered from COVID-19.

The chain combines TRBV29-1 with TRBJ1-2, with D possibly TRBD1 on 6 matching bases. Trimming took 4 bases from V and 1 from J, leaving 10 bases between them. Germline-derived CDR1 and CDR2 are SQVTM and ANQGSEA. The CDR3 spans 13 residues. CDR3 nucleotide sequence: TGCAGCGTTGGCCCAGGGGATAACTATGGCTACACCTTC. It is translated as CSVGPGDNYGYTF.

The V call is TRBV18, the J call TRBJ2-5; a weak D match, TRBD2 (6 bases). The CDR3 sequence is 14 residues long. Germline V CDR1 and CDR2: KGHSH, LQKENI. The V gene lost 3 bases and the J gene lost 4 bases, with 12 bases spanning the gap. DNA for the CDR3: TGTGCCAGCTCACCGGTCGCGGGGCCAGAGACCCAGTACTTC. It is translated as CASSPVAGPETQYF. Looking up the rest from reference TRBV18 and TRBJ2-5 gives the full variable domain: NAGVMQNPRHLVRRRGQEARLRCSPMKGHSHVYWYRQLPEEGLKFMVYLQKENIIDESGMPKERFSAEFPKEGPSILRIQQVVRGDSAAYFCASSPVAGPETQYFGPGTRLLVL.

This chain joins TRBV19 and TRBJ1-5; TRBD1 agrees at 7 bases. In germline, CDR1 is LNHDA, CDR2 SQIVND (reference sequence). Losses at the gene ends were 4 bases for V and 6 bases for J; bases not matched to a gene: 6. This CDR3 is 14 amino acids long. The CDR3 nucleotides are TGTGCCAGTAGTACGGACAGGTCCGCTCAGCCCCAGCATTTT. Protein: CASSTDRSAQPQHF.

The chain couples TRBV7-2 to TRBJ2-1; 7 bases align to TRBD1. Germline V CDR1 and CDR2: SGHTA, FQGNSA. This CDR3 has 14 amino acids. Trimming took 5 bases from V and 10 from J; bases not matched to a gene: 11. The CDR3 loop is CASSQTRDSEEQFF. The CDR3, as DNA: TGTGCCAGCAGCCAAACTCGGGACAGTGAGGAGCAGTTCTTC.

The chain employs TRBV5-1 and TRBJ2-7; 8 bases line up with TRBD2. This CDR3 contains 13 residues. Germline-derived CDR1 and CDR2 are SGHRS and YFSETQ. V trimming: 2 bases; J trimming: 3 bases; junction bases outside the gene matches: 1. CDR3 residues: CASSFGTSYEQYF. The CDR3 nucleotides are TGCGCCAGCAGCTTTGGGACTAGCTACGAGCAGTACTTC.

The chain employs TRBV18 and TRBJ2-1, with 10 positions matching TRBD2. J was trimmed by 4 bases and V by 7 bases; bases with no gene match: 7. The CDR3 spans 15 residues. Germline CDR1 KGHSH, CDR2 LQKENI. The CDR3: CASFAGTSDYNEQFF. The CDR3 DNA is TGTGCCAGCTTCGCCGGGACTAGCGATTACAATGAGCAGTTCTTC.

This sequence joins TRBV18 and TRBJ1-1; D might be TRBD1 (6 bases). V was cut by 4 bases and J by 0 bases, with 9 bases left in between. The germline V gene encodes CDR1 KGHSH and CDR2 LQKENI. The CDR3 has 14 residues. The CDR3 nucleotides read TGTGCCAGCTCACGAGACAGGATGAACACTGAAGCTTTCTTT. Encoded protein: CASSRDRMNTEAFF.

V and J are TRBV7-6 and TRBJ2-1; D perhaps matches TRBD1 (5 bases). Trimming pared 4 bases from V and 7 bases from J, leaving 8 bases between. Germline CDR1 SGHVS, CDR2 FNYEAQ. This CDR3 has 12 amino acids. The CDR3 sequence is CASSSRGNEQFF. In DNA form, the CDR3 reads TGTGCCAGCAGCTCAAGGGGTAATGAGCAGTTCTTC.

The chain combines TRBV25-1 with TRBJ2-1, with a weak D call TRBD1 (6 bases). V lost 2 bases and J 5 bases, leaving 16 bases between the germline ends. The CDR3 sequence is 16 residues long. The V gene's germline CDR1 is MGHDK and CDR2 SYGVNS. The CDR3 nucleotides are TGTGCCAGCAGTGAAACAGGGCTCCCTATTGACAATGAGCAGTTCTTC. Its translation is CASSETGLPIDNEQFF.

In DNA form, the CDR3 reads TGTGCCAGCAGTTTACAGGGGAACACTGAAGCTTTCTTT. It translates to CASSLQGNTEAFF. The chain joins TRBV6-2 or TRBV6-3 to TRBJ1-1; D perhaps matches TRBD1 (6 bases). The V end lost 4 bases, the J end lost 1 base, and 7 bases lay between the germline ends. Germline V gene data show CDR1 as MNHEY and CDR2 as SVGEGT. CDR3 size: 13 residues.

This chain links TRBV9 with TRBJ2-3, with 8 nucleotides matching TRBD2. The CDR3 runs to 16 residues. The V gene end was trimmed by 5 bases and the J gene end by 1 base; junction bases not matched to a gene: 9. Germline V gene data show CDR1 as SGDLS and CDR2 as YYNGEE. For the CDR3, the DNA is TGTGCCAGCAGTCCCGTCGGGGGGGTCGGCACAGATACGCAGTATTTT. Translating gives CASSPVGGVGTDTQYF. Drawing the rest from reference TRBV9 and TRBJ2-3, the complete variable domain is DSGVTQTPKHLITATGQRVTLRCSPRSGDLSVYWYQQSLDQGLQFLIQYYNGEERAKGNILERFSAQQFPDLHSELNLSSLELGDSALYFCASSPVGGVGTDTQYFGPGTRLTVL.

The chain has TRBV5-1 and TRBJ1-1; TRBD1 is a possible D gene (6 bases). Trimming took off 1 base at V and 2 bases at J, with 12 bases between the two ends. There are 15 residues in the CDR3. In germline, CDR1 is SGHRS, CDR2 YFSETQ. This chain's CDR3 is CASSLQPGTNTEAFF. DNA of the CDR3: TGCGCCAGCAGCTTGCAGCCAGGGACAAACACTGAAGCTTTCTTT.

The chain recombines TRBV10-2 with TRBJ2-3; 11 positions agree with TRBD2. Germline values: CDR1 WSHSY, CDR2 SAAADI. The CDR3 has 16 amino acids. The V and J ends lost 5 bases and 0 bases, in that order; junction bases with no gene match: 4. CDR3 coding DNA: TGCGCCAGCAGTAGGACTAGCGGGTTTAGCACAGATACGCAGTATTTT. Residues: CASSRTSGFSTDTQYF.

This chain joins TRBV5-1 and TRBJ1-3; unclear D gene. Germline CDR1 and CDR2: SGHRS and YFSETQ. V lost 2 bases, J lost 0 bases, and 12 bases lay in between. The CDR3 consists of 16 residues. The chain's CDR3 is CASSFFQASSGNTIYF. DNA of the CDR3: TGCGCCAGCAGCTTCTTTCAGGCCAGCTCTGGAAACACCATATATTTT.

This chain connects TRBV5-1 to TRBJ1-2; D unresolved. The length of the CDR3 is 14 residues. From germline, CDR1 is SGHRS and CDR2 YFSETQ. V was cut by 4 bases and J by 1 base, with 11 bases left in between. Written as DNA, the CDR3 is TGCGCCAGCAGCCCCGCGGCAGATAACTATGGCTACACCTTC. This gives the protein CASSPAADNYGYTF.

CDR3 sequence: CASSFIGLAGEQYF. CDR3 nucleotide sequence: TGCGCCAGCAGCTTTATCGGGCTAGCAGGCGAGCAGTACTTC. This chain uses TRBV5-1 with TRBJ2-7, with D tentatively TRBD2 (5 bases). The V end lost 2 bases, the J end lost 6 bases, and 15 bases lay between the germline ends. The CDR3 extends over 14 amino acids. Germline CDR1 reads SGHRS; CDR2 reads YFSETQ.

The rearrangement links TRBV6-5 to TRBJ2-1; TRBD2 might be the D (5 bases). V was clipped by 7 bases and J by 5 bases, with 15 bases between them. The CDR3 extends over 14 amino acids. Germline CDR1 and CDR2: MNHEY and SVGAGI. CDR3 residues: CASISDRTHNEQFF. CDR3 DNA: TGTGCCAGCATCTCGGACCGGACTCACAATGAGCAGTTCTTC.

This clone came up once. The chain uses TRBV18 and TRBJ2-1; D is possibly TRBD2 (6 bases). The CDR3 loop spans 14 amino acids. In germline, CDR1 is KGHSH, CDR2 LQKENI. The V gene lost 0 bases and the J gene lost 15 bases, with 18 bases spanning the gap. CDR3 loop: CASSPPSETRVGFF. CDR3 in DNA: TGTGCCAGCTCACCACCGTCGGAGACTAGAGTAGGGTTCTTC.

This CDR3 is CAWSNRAGYTF. As DNA, the CDR3 is TGTGCCTGGAGTAACAGGGCCGGCTACACCTTC. This chain joins TRBV30 and TRBJ1-2, with D tentatively TRBD1 (6 bases). The germline CDR1 and CDR2 sequences are GTSNPN and SVGIG (reference sequence). Trimming took 2 bases from V and 8 from J, leaving 9 bases between them. This CDR3 comprises 11 residues.

The rearrangement uses TRBV5-1 and TRBJ2-3; maybe TRBD2 (6 bases). V was pared by 0 bases and J by 0 bases, with 8 bases between. CDR1 is SGHRS and CDR2 is YFSETQ in the germline V gene. This CDR3 is 15 amino acids long. This CDR3 reads CASSLDSGSTDTQYF. The CDR3 DNA is TGCGCCAGCAGCTTGGATAGCGGAAGCACAGATACGCAGTATTTT.

The chain uses TRBV4-1 and TRBJ1-1; no clear D. CDR3 length equals 13 residues. The ends were cut back, 4 bases at V and 8 bases at J, with 14 bases in the middle. The germline V gene has CDR1 MGHRA and CDR2 YSYEKL. The CDR3 sequence is CASSRRESEEAFF. Here the CDR3 DNA reads TGCGCCAGCAGCCGCCGAGAGAGCGAAGAAGCTTTCTTT.

The V call is TRBV6-5, the J call TRBJ2-2, with D hard to call. The CDR3 sequence is 13 residues long. Germline V gene data show CDR1 as MNHEY and CDR2 as SVGAGI. The V end lost 6 bases, the J end lost 4 bases, and 9 bases lay between the germline ends. The CDR3 protein is CASSVPGTGELFF. The CDR3 bases are TGTGCCAGCAGCGTACCCGGCACCGGGGAGCTGTTTTTT.

The rearrangement links TRBV18 to TRBJ1-4; 12 bases agree with TRBD1. V shed 3 bases and J 13 bases; nucleotides not matched to a gene: 6. This CDR3 comprises 14 residues. Per the germline V gene, CDR1 is KGHSH and CDR2 is LQKENI. CDR3 residues: CASSPGQGAHGLFF. Here the CDR3 DNA reads TGTGCCAGCTCACCGGGACAGGGGGCGCATGGACTGTTTTTT. The variable domain in full, with the rest retrieved from reference TRBV18 and TRBJ1-4, is NAGVMQNPRHLVRRRGQEARLRCSPMKGHSHVYWYRQLPEEGLKFMVYLQKENIIDESGMPKERFSAEFPKEGPSILRIQQVVRGDSAAYFCASSPGQGAHGLFFGSGTQLSVL.

The rearrangement joins TRBV7-2 to TRBJ2-7; 7 bases agree with TRBD1. The CDR3 length is 14 residues. Germline V gene sequence: CDR1 SGHTA, CDR2 FQGNSA. Losses at the gene ends were 3 bases for V and 1 base for J; bases not matched to a gene: 3. CDR3 protein: CASSLRQGSYEQYF. The CDR3, as DNA: TGTGCCAGCAGCTTGAGACAGGGTTCCTACGAGCAGTACTTC.

The chain is built from TRBV2 and TRBJ1-3; D remains unclear. CDR1 and CDR2 from the germline V gene are SNHLY and FYNNEI. This CDR3 contains 13 residues. Trimming pared 11 bases from V and 4 bases from J, leaving 15 bases between. CDR3 nucleotides: TGTGCCCGCCGTACTCCTGAGGGAAACACCATATATTTT. Encoded protein: CARRTPEGNTIYF.

The chain uses TRBV6-5 and TRBJ2-1; the D is unclear. This CDR3 is built from 15 residues. V dropped 4 bases and J dropped 0 bases, with 10 bases sitting between them. The V gene's germline CDR1 is MNHEY and CDR2 SVGAGI. The CDR3 loop is CASSSGLLSYNEQFF. The CDR3 nucleotides read TGTGCCAGCAGTTCCGGTCTCCTCTCCTACAATGAGCAGTTCTTC.